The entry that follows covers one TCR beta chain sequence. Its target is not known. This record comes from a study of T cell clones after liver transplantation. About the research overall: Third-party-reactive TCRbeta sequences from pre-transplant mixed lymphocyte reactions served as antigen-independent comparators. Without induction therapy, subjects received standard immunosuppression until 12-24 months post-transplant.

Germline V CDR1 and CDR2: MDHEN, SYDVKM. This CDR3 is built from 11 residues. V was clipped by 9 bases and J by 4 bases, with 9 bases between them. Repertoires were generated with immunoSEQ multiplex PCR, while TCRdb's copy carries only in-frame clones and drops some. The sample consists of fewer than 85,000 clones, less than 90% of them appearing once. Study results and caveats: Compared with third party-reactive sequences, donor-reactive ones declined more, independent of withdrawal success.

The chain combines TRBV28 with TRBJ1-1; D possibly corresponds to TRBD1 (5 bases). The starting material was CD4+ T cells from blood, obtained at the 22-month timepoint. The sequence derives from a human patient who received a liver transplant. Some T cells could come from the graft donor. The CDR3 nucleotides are TGTGCCAGTGTGACAGTCACTGAAGCTTTCTTT. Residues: CASVTVTEAFF.